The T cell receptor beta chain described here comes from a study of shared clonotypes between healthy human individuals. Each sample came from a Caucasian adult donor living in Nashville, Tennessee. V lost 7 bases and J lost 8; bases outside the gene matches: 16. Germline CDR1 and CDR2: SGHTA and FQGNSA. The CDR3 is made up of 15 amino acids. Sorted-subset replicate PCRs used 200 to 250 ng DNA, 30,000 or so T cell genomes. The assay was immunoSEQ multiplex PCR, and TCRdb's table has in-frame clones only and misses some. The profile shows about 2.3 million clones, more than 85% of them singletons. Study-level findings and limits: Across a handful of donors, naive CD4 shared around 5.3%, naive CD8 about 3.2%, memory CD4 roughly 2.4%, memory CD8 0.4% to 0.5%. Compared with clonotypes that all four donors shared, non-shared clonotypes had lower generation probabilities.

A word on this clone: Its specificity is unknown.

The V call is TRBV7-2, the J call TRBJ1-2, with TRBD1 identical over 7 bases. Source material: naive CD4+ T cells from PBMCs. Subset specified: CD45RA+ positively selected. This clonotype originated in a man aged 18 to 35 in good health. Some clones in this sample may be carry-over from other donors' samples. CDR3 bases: TGTGCCAGCACCCCACTGAAAACAGGGGAACGGGGCTACACCTTC. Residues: CASTPLKTGERGYTF.